Given below is one T cell receptor (beta chain) in context. What it recognizes is unknown. Produced via immunoSEQ multiplex PCR; TCRdb's table is partial and in-frame only. The sample has fewer than 400,000 clones, about 61% seen once; the top ten hold roughly 6.7%. The data stem from a study of cytotoxic CD8 clonotypes in ibrutinib-treated CLL. The wider study: Among the patients, ten to eleven presented as relapsed/refractory and roughly 14 as treatment-naive; about 17 showed unmutated IGHV. Partial response occurred in approximately 25 patients and complete response in 2; at median about 72 months, roughly 15 remained remitted and about twelve progressed. Averaging across samples gave approximately 270,000 productive templates and tens of thousands of productive rearrangements.

Whole-study findings and limits: At the start, clonality exceeded age-matched healthy donors and followed circulating CD8+ T-cell counts.

The input for sequencing was PBMCs, taken after 36 months of ibrutinib treatment. This sequence originates from a human donor with chronic lymphocytic leukemia.

The DNA for the CDR3 is TGTGCCAGCAGTTTATCCCGGACAGGGGTTGAGCAGTACTTC. The encoded protein is CASSLSRTGVEQYF. The V gene is TRBV27, the J gene TRBJ2-7; TRBD1 matches 9 bases. This CDR3 has 14 amino acids. The ends lost 0 bases at V and 7 bases at J; junction bases unmatched: 4. CDR1 MNHEY and CDR2 SMNVEV come from the germline V gene (reference sequence).